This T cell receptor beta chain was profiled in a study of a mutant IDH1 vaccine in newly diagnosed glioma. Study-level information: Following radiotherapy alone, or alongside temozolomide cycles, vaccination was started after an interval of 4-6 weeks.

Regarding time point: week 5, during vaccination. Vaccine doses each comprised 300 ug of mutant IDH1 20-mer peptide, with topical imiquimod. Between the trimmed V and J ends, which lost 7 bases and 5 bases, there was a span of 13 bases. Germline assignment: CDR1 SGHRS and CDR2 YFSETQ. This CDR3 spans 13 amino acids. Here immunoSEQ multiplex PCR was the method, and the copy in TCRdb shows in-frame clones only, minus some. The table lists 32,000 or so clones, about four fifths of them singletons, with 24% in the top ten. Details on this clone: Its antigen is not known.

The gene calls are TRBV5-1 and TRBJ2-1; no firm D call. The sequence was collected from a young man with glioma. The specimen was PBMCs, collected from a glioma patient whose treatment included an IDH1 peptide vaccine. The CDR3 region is CASSKRPDNEQFF. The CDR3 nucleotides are TGCGCCAGCTCCAAAAGGCCGGACAATGAGCAGTTCTTC.